Presented here are 28 T cell receptor beta chains from one specimen sequenced in a study of sequential checkpoint blockade in melanoma (dated by TCRdb to about 2019). Explained via the paper, the treatment or condition label denotes: randomized to nivolumab then ipilimumab (arm A) or the reverse (arm B). The method behind the library was the immunoSEQ multiplex PCR assay. In its TCRdb copy, this immuneACCESS table keeps in-frame sequences only and misses some clones. Where compared with another copy, unresolved V genes explain less than half of these, and the others have no known cause. This sample gives some 11,000 clones in total; 78% of them show up just once. Of the sample, about 10% is held by the ten largest clones. The sequencing here drew on CD8+ T cells sorted from blood (inferred from file names), taken from a patient given nivolumab and ipilimumab in sequence. The receptors here all came from a human donor with melanoma.

The table lists this clone with a count of one. V is TRBV27 and J is TRBJ2-3, with D unresolved. Trimming shortened V by 2 bases and J by 0 bases, and 12 bases separated the two germline ends. This CDR3 has 16 residues. CDR1 and CDR2 (germline): MNHEY, SMNVEV (reference sequence). The CDR3 DNA reads as TGTGCCAGCAGTTTAAGTAGAACCCCTAGCACAGATACGCAGTATTTT. Translating it yields CASSLSRTPSTDTQYF.

The V gene is TRBV6-4, the J gene TRBJ2-1; D ambiguous. Germline V CDR1 and CDR2: MRHNA, SNTAGT. Trimming removed 3 bases from V and 0 bases from J, with 9 bases in between. The CDR3 consists of 15 residues. CDR3 sequence reads: CASSDNPGSYNEQFF. The DNA for the CDR3 is TGTGCCAGCAGTGATAACCCGGGCTCCTACAATGAGCAGTTCTTC.

The V call is TRBV29-1, the J call TRBJ2-3, with a weak D call TRBD2 (8 bases). The germline V gene has CDR1 SQVTM and CDR2 ANQGSEA. The CDR3 consists of 16 residues. Trimming stripped 7 bases from V and 2 bases from J, with 22 bases between. The CDR3 nucleotides are TGCAGCGCCCTAGGGGACAGCGGGGGAAACACAGATACGCAGTATTTT. Its translation is CSALGDSGGNTDTQYF.

This chain joins TRBV4-1 and TRBJ1-1; TRBD1 aligns across 8 bases. This CDR3 has 14 amino acids. Germline V gives CDR1 MGHRA, CDR2 YSYEKL. Trimming removed 3 bases from V and 4 bases from J; junction bases left unmatched: 4. The CDR3 region has the DNA TGCGCCAGCAGCCATCCCGACAGGGGCACTGAAGCTTTCTTT. Translating gives CASSHPDRGTEAFF.

The rearrangement joins TRBV7-2 to TRBJ2-5; perhaps TRBD1 as D (6 bases). Trimming removed 2 bases from V and 4 bases from J, with 14 bases in between. Per the germline V gene, CDR1 is SGHTA and CDR2 is FQGNSA. This CDR3 spans 15 amino acids. CDR3 sequence: CASSLHRERGETQYF. DNA for the CDR3: TGTGCCAGCAGCTTACACAGGGAGAGAGGAGAGACCCAGTACTTC.

This chain joins TRBV9 and TRBJ2-3, with 8 bases that match TRBD1. Germline trimming cut 4 bases from V and 3 bases from J; bases unmatched to any gene: 7. The CDR3 spans 15 residues. Germline V gene lookup returns CDR1 SGDLS and CDR2 YYNGEE. The CDR3 loop reads CASSTWDRTTDTQYF. As DNA, the CDR3 is TGTGCCAGCAGCACCTGGGACAGGACTACAGATACGCAGTATTTT.

A remark on this clone: Other nucleotide sequences in the sample specify the same CDR3. This chain uses TRBV9 with TRBJ1-5; weak D call: TRBD1 (6 bases). V was cut by 2 bases and J by 4 bases, with 10 bases left in between. The CDR3 spans 14 residues. Germline CDR1 SGDLS, CDR2 YYNGEE. The CDR3: CASSVGGPNQPQHF. The CDR3, as DNA: TGTGCCAGCAGCGTGGGGGGGCCAAATCAGCCCCAGCATTTT.

The chain uses TRBV9 and TRBJ2-7, with D tentatively TRBD2 (7 bases). Trimming pared 4 bases from V and 2 bases from J, leaving 16 bases between. Germline V gene sequence: CDR1 SGDLS, CDR2 YYNGEE. The CDR3 runs to 15 residues. The CDR3 is CASSPLGGAPYEQYF. CDR3 coding DNA: TGTGCCAGCAGCCCCCTGGGGGGGGCTCCCTACGAGCAGTACTTC. Full variable domain (rest looked up from reference TRBV9 and TRBJ2-7): DSGVTQTPKHLITATGQRVTLRCSPRSGDLSVYWYQQSLDQGLQFLIQYYNGEERAKGNILERFSAQQFPDLHSELNLSSLELGDSALYFCASSPLGGAPYEQYFGPGTRLTVT.

This clone was recorded a few times. The chain couples TRBV2 to TRBJ2-3; tentative D call: TRBD2 (6 bases). V was trimmed by 5 bases and J by 4 bases, leaving 16 bases between them. CDR1 is SNHLY, CDR2 FYNNEI, per germline. This CDR3 region has 15 residues. This CDR3 is CASSRGISEADTQYF. CDR3 nucleotides: TGTGCCAGCAGTCGGGGGATAAGTGAAGCAGATACGCAGTATTTT.

This clone has a handful of counts. The V gene is TRBV6-5, the J gene TRBJ2-7; 14 positions agree with TRBD2. Germline V gene sequence: CDR1 MNHEY, CDR2 SVGAGI. CDR3 size: 16 residues. The trim removed 2 bases at V and 5 bases at J, leaving 5 bases unmatched. CDR3 coding DNA: TGTGCCAGCAGTTACACGGGACTAGCGGGAGCCCACGAGCAGTACTTC. It is translated as CASSYTGLAGAHEQYF.

The chain recombines TRBV20-1 with TRBJ1-1; D is undetermined. CDR3 length equals 11 residues. Germline lookup yields CDR1 DFQATT and CDR2 SNEGSKA (reference sequence). The V end was cut by 0 bases, the J end by 7 bases, with 6 bases between. The CDR3 DNA reads TGCAGTGCTAGAGATATCGGTGAAGCTTTCTTT. The encoded protein is CSARDIGEAFF.

V is TRBV7-9 and J is TRBJ1-1; a weak D match, TRBD1 (6 bases). The germline CDR1 and CDR2 sequences are SEHNR and FQNEAQ (reference sequence). Trimming pared 5 bases from V and 0 bases from J, leaving 16 bases between. This CDR3 comprises 16 residues. The CDR3 bases are TGTGCCAGCAGCCCCGGGACACAGTACCTGAACACTGAAGCTTTCTTT. It encodes CASSPGTQYLNTEAFF.

The V and J genes are TRBV2 and TRBJ1-1; no clear D gene. There are 14 residues in the CDR3. Germline CDR1 is SNHLY and CDR2 is FYNNEI. V was clipped by 2 bases and J by 1 base, with 8 bases between them. CDR3 sequence: CASSEPEKNTEAFF. In DNA, the CDR3 is TGTGCCAGCAGTGAACCGGAGAAGAACACTGAAGCTTTCTTT. Complete variable domain (other parts from reference TRBV2 and TRBJ1-1): EPEVTQTPSHQVTQMGQEVILRCVPISNHLYFYWYRQILGQKVEFLVSFYNNEISEKSEIFDDQFSVERPDGSNFTLKIRSTKLEDSAMYFCASSEPEKNTEAFFGQGTRLTVV.

On this clone: This specimen includes other DNA sequences encoding the same CDR3. The chain combines TRBV6-1 with TRBJ1-6; a possible D gene is TRBD1 (5 bases). The CDR3 spans 16 residues. Germline lookup yields CDR1 MNHNS and CDR2 SASEGT. With 1 base removed from V and 7 bases from J, the gap between germline ends came to 14 bases. The DNA of the CDR3 is TGTGCCAGCAGTGAAGTGGGGGAGGGTGAGAATTCACCCCTCCACTTT. Translated, it gives CASSEVGEGENSPLHF.

This clone was observed a handful of times. V usage is TRBV7-9 and J usage is TRBJ2-7; D not certain. Germline V gene lookup returns CDR1 SEHNR and CDR2 FQNEAQ (reference sequence). V lost 3 bases, J lost 4 bases, and 7 bases lay in between. This CDR3 is built from 12 residues. The CDR3, as DNA: TGTGCCAGCAGCTTGGGCCAGTACGAGCAGTACTTC. Its translation: CASSLGQYEQYF. The entire variable domain, with the rest obtained from reference TRBV7-9 and TRBJ2-7, is as follows: DTGVSQNPRHKITKRGQNVTFRCDPISEHNRLYWYRQTLGQGPEFLTYFQNEAQLEKSRLLSDRFSAERPKGSFSTLEIQRTEQGDSAMYLCASSLGQYEQYFGPGTRLTVT.

V is TRBV9 and J is TRBJ2-5, with 9 bases lining up with TRBD1. Germline CDR1 SGDLS, CDR2 YYNGEE. The CDR3 contains 16 residues. The ends lost 3 bases at V and 1 base at J; junction bases unmatched: 7. The DNA for the CDR3 is TGTGCCAGCAGCGAGTACAGGGGGCAGTTCCAAGAGACCCAGTACTTC. It translates to CASSEYRGQFQETQYF.

This clone was picked up one time. This chain joins TRBV6-4 and TRBJ2-3, with 8 bases matching TRBD1. J was trimmed by 2 bases and V by 4 bases; bases with no gene match: 8. The CDR3 runs 16 residues. The V gene's germline CDR1 is MRHNA and CDR2 SNTAGT. The CDR3: CASSVAGTGNTDTQYF. The CDR3 DNA sequence: TGTGCCAGCAGTGTAGCCGGGACAGGAAACACAGATACGCAGTATTTT.

This chain uses TRBV27 with TRBJ1-1; possibly TRBD1 for D (6 bases). The CDR3 spans 13 residues. V gave up 5 bases and J gave up 2 bases, with 9 bases separating them. From germline, CDR1 is MNHEY and CDR2 SMNVEV (reference sequence). The CDR3 region is CASSPDSNTEAFF. CDR3 bases: TGTGCCAGCAGTCCGGACAGTAACACTGAAGCTTTCTTT.

This rearrangement joins TRBV6-1 to TRBJ1-2; D gene ambiguous. CDR1 MNHNS and CDR2 SASEGT come from the germline V gene. This CDR3 has 13 residues. The V end was cut by 1 base, the J end by 8 bases, with 11 bases between. CDR3 loop: CASSEEVSGGYTF. DNA for the CDR3: TGTGCCAGCAGTGAAGAGGTCTCGGGAGGCTACACCTTC.

The chain recombines TRBV23-1 with TRBJ2-5; possibly TRBD1 for D (5 bases). The DNA end lines up better with TRBJ2-7; the J call may be wrong. TRBV23-1 belongs to the ORF category, with a function that is uncertain. The CDR3 runs 16 residues. The CDR3 here is CASSQSKQGWTYEQYF. The CDR3, as DNA: TGCGCCAGCAGTCAATCAAAGCAGGGTTGGACCTACGAGCAGTACTTC.

V and J are TRBV2 and TRBJ2-1, with unresolved D. Germline lookup yields CDR1 SNHLY and CDR2 FYNNEI. The CDR3 loop spans 15 amino acids. Trimming shortened V by 4 bases and J by 4 bases, and 14 bases separated the two germline ends. DNA for the CDR3: TGTGCCAGCAGTGTCCCTAGAAGACCATACAATGAGCAGTTCTTC. Its protein is CASSVPRRPYNEQFF.

This chain links TRBV6-5 with TRBJ1-5; tentative D call: TRBD1 (5 bases). V lost 6 bases and J lost 4, with 7 bases in between. The germline V gene has CDR1 MNHEY and CDR2 SVGAGI. The CDR3 runs 12 residues. The CDR3 bases are TGTGCCAGCAGCCCAGGGAATCAGCCCCAGCATTTT. This codes for CASSPGNQPQHF.

The chain is built from TRBV28 and TRBJ2-7, with a weak D call TRBD2 (6 bases). Germline assignment: CDR1 MDHEN and CDR2 SYDVKM. The CDR3 is 15 amino acids. V lost 7 bases and J lost 2, with 18 bases in between. The CDR3 loop is CASNRPGENTYEQYF. The DNA for the CDR3 is TGTGCCAGCAACCGCCCGGGGGAGAACACCTACGAGCAGTACTTC.

The rearrangement joins TRBV19 to TRBJ1-1; a possible D gene is TRBD1 (5 bases). In germline, CDR1 is LNHDA, CDR2 SQIVND (reference sequence). The V end was cut by 5 bases, the J end by 4 bases, with 23 bases between. The CDR3 runs 17 residues. CDR3 loop: CASSADTGVGVRTEAFF. The DNA of the CDR3 is TGTGCCAGTAGTGCCGACACGGGGGTAGGTGTGCGCACTGAAGCTTTCTTT.

V gene TRBV14 combines with J gene TRBJ1-5, with D perhaps matching TRBD1 (6 bases). There are 14 residues in the CDR3. CDR1 is SGHDN and CDR2 is FVKESK in the germline V gene. The germline V and J ends were trimmed by 5 bases and 4 bases, with 12 bases remaining between them. The CDR3 bases are TGTGCCAGCAGCGTCCGGGACACAAATCAGCCCCAGCATTTT. Translation gives CASSVRDTNQPQHF.

This chain uses TRBV4-1 with TRBJ2-7, with D possibly TRBD2 on 6 matching bases. The germline CDR1 and CDR2 sequences are MGHRA and YSYEKL. With 0 bases removed from V and 2 bases from J, the gap between germline ends came to 11 bases. The CDR3 length is 15 residues. This CDR3 reads CASSQDRGTPYEQYF. The CDR3 DNA reads as TGCGCCAGCAGCCAAGATCGGGGGACGCCCTACGAGCAGTACTTC.

In DNA form, the CDR3 reads TGTGCCAGCAGTTTAGGGACTAGCGTCATGTCCTACGAGCAGTACTTC. Translated, it gives CASSLGTSVMSYEQYF. V and J are TRBV28 and TRBJ2-7; 10 positions agree with TRBD2. The germline V gene encodes CDR1 MDHEN and CDR2 SYDVKM. This CDR3 has 16 residues. The V segment lost 2 bases and the J segment 1 base; nucleotides outside the gene matches: 5.

The V gene is TRBV2, the J gene TRBJ2-1; 11 bases map to TRBD2. The CDR3 is made up of 18 amino acids. The germline gives CDR1 SNHLY, CDR2 FYNNEI. V gave up 4 bases and J gave up 7 bases; unmatched junction bases: 15. CDR3 sequence (DNA): TGTGCCAGCAGTGTTGAACTAGCGGGAGAAGTTTACAAGAATGAGCAGTTCTTC. Translating gives CASSVELAGEVYKNEQFF.